This TCR beta chain was found in a study of post-analysis software for immune sequencing data. Study-level background: Multiple sclerosis in the patients followed relapsing-remitting, secondary progressive and progressive-relapsing courses.

Trimming cost V 0 bases and J 3 bases, with 9 bases left between them. The CDR3 consists of 15 residues. In germline, CDR1 is ENHRY, CDR2 SYGVKD. Unique molecular identifiers had been added to the TCR beta cDNA libraries. A population of roughly 0.85 to 11 million T cells gave rise to roughly 500,000 cDNA molecules. TCRdb called the PCR reads again in MiXCR, with one record for every CDR3 protein. The sample has just over 250,000 distinct CDR3 sequences; around 34% are singletons. As concerns this clonotype: Its antigen is as yet unknown.

Study outcomes and limitations: Controls showed lower frequencies than patients for several TRBV segments, and TRBV5-6, TRBV5-1 and TRBV20-1 were among these. Normalized Chao1 diversity was significantly reduced in patients versus controls.

The sequence derives from a girl between 5 and 17 years old with multiple sclerosis. Sequenced input: blood. This chain links TRBV10-3 with TRBJ1-5; no clear D. This chain's CDR3 is CAISESVGPNQPQHF. Here the CDR3 DNA reads TGTGCCATCAGTGAGTCTGTCGGACCCAATCAGCCCCAGCATTTT.